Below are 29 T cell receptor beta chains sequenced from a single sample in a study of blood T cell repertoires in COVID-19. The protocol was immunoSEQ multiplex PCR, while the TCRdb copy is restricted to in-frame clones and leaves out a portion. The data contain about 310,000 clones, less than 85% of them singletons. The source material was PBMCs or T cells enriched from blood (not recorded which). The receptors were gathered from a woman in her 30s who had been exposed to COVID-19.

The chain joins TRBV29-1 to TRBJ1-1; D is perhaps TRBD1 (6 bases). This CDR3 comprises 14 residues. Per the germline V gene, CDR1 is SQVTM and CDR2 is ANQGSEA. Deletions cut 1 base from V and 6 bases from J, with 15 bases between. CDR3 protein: CSVEARTGKAEAFF. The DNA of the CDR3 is TGCAGCGTTGAAGCCCGAACAGGGAAAGCTGAAGCTTTCTTT.

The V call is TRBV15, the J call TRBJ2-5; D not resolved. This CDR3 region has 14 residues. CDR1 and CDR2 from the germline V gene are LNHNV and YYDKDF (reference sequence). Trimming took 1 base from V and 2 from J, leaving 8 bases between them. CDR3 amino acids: CATSRGQIQETQYF. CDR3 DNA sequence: TGTGCCACCAGCAGAGGCCAGATTCAAGAGACCCAGTACTTC.

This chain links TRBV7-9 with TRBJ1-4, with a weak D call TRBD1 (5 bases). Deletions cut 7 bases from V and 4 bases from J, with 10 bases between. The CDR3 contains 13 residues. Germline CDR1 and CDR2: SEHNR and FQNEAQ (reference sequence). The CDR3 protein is CASINRINEKLFF. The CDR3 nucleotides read TGTGCCAGCATTAACAGGATTAATGAAAAACTGTTTTTT.

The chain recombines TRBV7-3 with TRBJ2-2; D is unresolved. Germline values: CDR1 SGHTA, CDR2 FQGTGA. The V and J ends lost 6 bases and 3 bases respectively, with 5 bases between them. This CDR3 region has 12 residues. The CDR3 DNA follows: TGTGCCAGCAGGGGCTACACCGGGGAGCTGTTTTTT. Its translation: CASRGYTGELFF.

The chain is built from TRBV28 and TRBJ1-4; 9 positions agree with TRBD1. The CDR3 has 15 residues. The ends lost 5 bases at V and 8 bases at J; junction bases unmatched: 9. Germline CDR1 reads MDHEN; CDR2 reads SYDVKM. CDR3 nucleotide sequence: TGTGCCAGCAGTCTACGACAGGGGGTGAGGGAAAAACTGTTTTTT. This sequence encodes CASSLRQGVREKLFF.

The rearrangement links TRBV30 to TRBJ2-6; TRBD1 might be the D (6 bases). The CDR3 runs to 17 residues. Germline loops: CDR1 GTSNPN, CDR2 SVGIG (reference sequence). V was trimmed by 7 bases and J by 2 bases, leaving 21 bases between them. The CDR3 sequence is CAFPSIISGAGANVLTF. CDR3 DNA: TGTGCCTTCCCATCAATTATTTCAGGGGCTGGGGCCAACGTCCTGACTTTC. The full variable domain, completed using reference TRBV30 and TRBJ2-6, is SQTIHQWPATLVQPVGSPLSLECTVEGTSNPNLYWYRQAAGRGLQLLFYSVGIGQISSEVPQNLSASRPQDRQFILSSKKLLLSDSGFYLCAFPSIISGAGANVLTFGAGSRLTVL.

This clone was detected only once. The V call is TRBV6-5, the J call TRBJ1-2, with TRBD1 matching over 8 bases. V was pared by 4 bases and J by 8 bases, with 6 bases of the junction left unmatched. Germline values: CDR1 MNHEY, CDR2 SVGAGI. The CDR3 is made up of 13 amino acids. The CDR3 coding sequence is TGTGCCAGCAGTTCACACTCAGGGGGCGGCTACACCTTC. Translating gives CASSSHSGGGYTF.

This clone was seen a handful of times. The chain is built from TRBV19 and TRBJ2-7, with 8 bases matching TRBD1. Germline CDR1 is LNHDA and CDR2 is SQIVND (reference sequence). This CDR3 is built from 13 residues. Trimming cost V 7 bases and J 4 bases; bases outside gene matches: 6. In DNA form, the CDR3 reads TGTGCCAGTAATGACAGGGGCGAGTACGAGCAGTACTTC. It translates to CASNDRGEYEQYF.

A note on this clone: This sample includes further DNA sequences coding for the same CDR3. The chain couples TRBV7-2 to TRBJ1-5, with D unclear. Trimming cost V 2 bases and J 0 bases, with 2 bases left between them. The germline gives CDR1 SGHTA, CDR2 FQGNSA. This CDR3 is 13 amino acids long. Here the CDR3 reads CASSLHSNQPQHF. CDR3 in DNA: TGTGCCAGCAGCTTACATAGCAATCAGCCCCAGCATTTT.

In nucleotides, the CDR3 is TGCAGCGTTAGCGGACAGGGGGGCACCGGGGAGCTGTTTTTT. Protein sequence: CSVSGQGGTGELFF. V is TRBV29-1 and J is TRBJ2-2; 10 nucleotides line up with TRBD1. The CDR3 covers 14 residues. The V gene end was trimmed by 5 bases and the J gene end by 4 bases; junction bases not matched to a gene: 4. The germline V gene has CDR1 SQVTM and CDR2 ANQGSEA.

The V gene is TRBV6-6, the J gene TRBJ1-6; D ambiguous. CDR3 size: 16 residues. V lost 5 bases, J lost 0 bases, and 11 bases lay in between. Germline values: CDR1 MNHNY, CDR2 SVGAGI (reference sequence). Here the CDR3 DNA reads TGTGCCAGCAGTCGGCACACTAGCTCCTATAATTCACCCCTCCACTTT. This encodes CASSRHTSSYNSPLHF.

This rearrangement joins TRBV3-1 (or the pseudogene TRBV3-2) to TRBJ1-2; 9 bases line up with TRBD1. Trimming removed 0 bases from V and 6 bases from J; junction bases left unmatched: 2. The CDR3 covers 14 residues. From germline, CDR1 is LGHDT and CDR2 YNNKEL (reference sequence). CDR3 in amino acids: CASSQERQGDGYTF. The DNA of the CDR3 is TGTGCCAGCAGCCAAGAGAGACAGGGGGATGGCTACACCTTC.

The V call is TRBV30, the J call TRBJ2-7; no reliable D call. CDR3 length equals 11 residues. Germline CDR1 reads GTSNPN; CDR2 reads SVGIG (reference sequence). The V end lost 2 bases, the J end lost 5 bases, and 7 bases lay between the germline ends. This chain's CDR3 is CAWSPANEQYF. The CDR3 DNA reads TGTGCCTGGAGTCCTGCGAACGAGCAGTACTTC.

The CDR3 region is CASSFFQGARVGYTF. The CDR3, as DNA: TGTGCCAGCAGCTTTTTCCAGGGGGCGAGGGTTGGCTACACCTTC. V usage is TRBV7-6 and J usage is TRBJ1-2, with 8 nucleotides matching TRBD1. The CDR3 runs 15 residues. After removal of 3 bases from V and 7 bases from J, the junction contained 10 bases not matched to a gene. Germline assignment: CDR1 SGHVS and CDR2 FNYEAQ.

Here the CDR3 reads CASSQDVGSGTEAFF. The CDR3 nucleotides are TGCGCCAGCAGCCAAGACGTGGGATCGGGGACTGAAGCTTTCTTT. The chain carries TRBV4-1 and TRBJ1-1; no firm D call. There are 15 residues in the CDR3. Looked up from germline, CDR1 is MGHRA and CDR2 is YSYEKL. The V gene lost 0 bases and the J gene lost 5 bases, with 13 bases spanning the gap.

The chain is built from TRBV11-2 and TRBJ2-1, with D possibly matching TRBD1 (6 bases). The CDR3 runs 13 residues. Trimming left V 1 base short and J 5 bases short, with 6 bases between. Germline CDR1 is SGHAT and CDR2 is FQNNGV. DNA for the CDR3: TGTGCCAGCAGCTTAGGACAGGACAATGAGCAGTTCTTC. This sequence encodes CASSLGQDNEQFF.

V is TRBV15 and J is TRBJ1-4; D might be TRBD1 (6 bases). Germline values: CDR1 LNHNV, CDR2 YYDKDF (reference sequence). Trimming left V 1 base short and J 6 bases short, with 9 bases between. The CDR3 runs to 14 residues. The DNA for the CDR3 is TGTGCCACCAGCAGAGGAGGGGGTGATGAAAAACTGTTTTTT. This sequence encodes CATSRGGGDEKLFF.

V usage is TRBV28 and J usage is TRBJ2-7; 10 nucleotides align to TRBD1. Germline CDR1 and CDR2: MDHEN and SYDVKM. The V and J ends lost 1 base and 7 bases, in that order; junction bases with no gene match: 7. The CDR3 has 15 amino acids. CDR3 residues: CASSLSGTGVEEQYF. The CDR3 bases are TGTGCCAGCAGTTTATCCGGGACAGGGGTAGAAGAGCAGTACTTC.

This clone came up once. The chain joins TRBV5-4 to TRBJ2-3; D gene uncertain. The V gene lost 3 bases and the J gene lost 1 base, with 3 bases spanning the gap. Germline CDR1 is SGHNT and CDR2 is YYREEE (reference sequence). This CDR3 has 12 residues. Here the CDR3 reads CASSSGTDTQYF. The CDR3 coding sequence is TGTGCCAGCAGCTCAGGCACAGATACGCAGTATTTT.

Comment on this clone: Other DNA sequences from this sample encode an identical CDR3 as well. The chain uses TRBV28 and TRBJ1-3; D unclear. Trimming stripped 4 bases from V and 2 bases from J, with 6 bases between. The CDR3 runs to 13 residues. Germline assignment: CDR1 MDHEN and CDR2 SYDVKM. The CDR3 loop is CASSSGTGNTIYF. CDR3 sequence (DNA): TGTGCCAGCAGTTCCGGGACTGGAAACACCATATATTTT.

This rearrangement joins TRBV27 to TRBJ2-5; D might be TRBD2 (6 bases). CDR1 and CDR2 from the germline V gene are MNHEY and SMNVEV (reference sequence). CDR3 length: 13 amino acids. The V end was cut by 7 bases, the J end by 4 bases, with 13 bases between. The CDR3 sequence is CASKAAGSETQYF. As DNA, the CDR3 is TGTGCCAGCAAAGCCGCGGGGTCAGAGACCCAGTACTTC.

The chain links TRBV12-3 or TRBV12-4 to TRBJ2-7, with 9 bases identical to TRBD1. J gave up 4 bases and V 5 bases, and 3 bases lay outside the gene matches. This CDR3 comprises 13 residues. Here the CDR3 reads CASSRDRVYEQYF. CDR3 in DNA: TGTGCCAGCAGTCGGGACAGGGTATACGAGCAGTACTTC.

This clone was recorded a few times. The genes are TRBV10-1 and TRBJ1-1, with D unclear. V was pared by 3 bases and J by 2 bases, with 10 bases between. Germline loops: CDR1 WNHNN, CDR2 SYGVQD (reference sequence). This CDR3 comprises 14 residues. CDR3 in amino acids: CASSDYGKNTEAFF. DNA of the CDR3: TGCGCCAGCAGTGATTATGGCAAAAACACTGAAGCTTTCTTT.

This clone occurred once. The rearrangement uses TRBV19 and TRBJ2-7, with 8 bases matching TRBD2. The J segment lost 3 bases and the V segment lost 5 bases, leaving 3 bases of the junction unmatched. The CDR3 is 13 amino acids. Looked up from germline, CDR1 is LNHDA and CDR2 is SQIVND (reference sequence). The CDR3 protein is CASSPGTSYEQYF. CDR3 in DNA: TGTGCCAGTAGTCCCGGGACTAGCTACGAGCAGTACTTC. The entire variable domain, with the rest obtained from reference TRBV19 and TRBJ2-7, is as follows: DGGITQSPKYLFRKEGQNVTLSCEQNLNHDAMYWYRQDPGQGLRLIYYSQIVNDFQKGDIAEGYSVSREKKESFPLTVTSAQKNPTAFYLCASSPGTSYEQYFGPGTRLTVT.

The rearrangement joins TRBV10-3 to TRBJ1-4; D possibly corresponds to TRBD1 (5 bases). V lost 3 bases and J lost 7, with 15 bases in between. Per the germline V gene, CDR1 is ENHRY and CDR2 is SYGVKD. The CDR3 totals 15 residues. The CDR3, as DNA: TGTGCCATCAGTGATCCAGGGAAAGTGAGTGAAAAACTGTTTTTT. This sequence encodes CAISDPGKVSEKLFF.

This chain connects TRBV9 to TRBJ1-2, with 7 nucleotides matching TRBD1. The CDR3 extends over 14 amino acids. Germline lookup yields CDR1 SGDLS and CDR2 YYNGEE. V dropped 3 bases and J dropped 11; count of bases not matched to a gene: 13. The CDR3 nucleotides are TGTGCCAGCAGCGAGCCCCGGGACAGCGGATCGTACACCTTC. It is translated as CASSEPRDSGSYTF.

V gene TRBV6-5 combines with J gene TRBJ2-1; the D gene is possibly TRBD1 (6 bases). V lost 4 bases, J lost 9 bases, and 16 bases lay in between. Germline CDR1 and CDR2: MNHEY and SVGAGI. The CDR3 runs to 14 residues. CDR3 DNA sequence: TGTGCCAGCAGTTCGGACCTAGTAGGGGGTGAGCAGTTCTTC. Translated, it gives CASSSDLVGGEQFF.

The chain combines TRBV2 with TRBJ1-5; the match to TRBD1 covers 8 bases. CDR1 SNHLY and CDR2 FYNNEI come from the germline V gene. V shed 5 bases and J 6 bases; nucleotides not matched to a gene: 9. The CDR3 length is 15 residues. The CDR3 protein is CASSPDRAGGQPQHF. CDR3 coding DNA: TGTGCCAGCAGTCCGGACAGGGCCGGTGGTCAGCCCCAGCATTTT. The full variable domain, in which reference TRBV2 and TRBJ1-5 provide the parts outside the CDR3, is EPEVTQTPSHQVTQMGQEVILRCVPISNHLYFYWYRQILGQKVEFLVSFYNNEISEKSEIFDDQFSVERPDGSNFTLKIRSTKLEDSAMYFCASSPDRAGGQPQHFGDGTRLSIL.

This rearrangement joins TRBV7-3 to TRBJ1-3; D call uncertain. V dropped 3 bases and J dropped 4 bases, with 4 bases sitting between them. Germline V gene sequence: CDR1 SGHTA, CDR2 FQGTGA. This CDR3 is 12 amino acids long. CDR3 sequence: CASSLSGNTIYF. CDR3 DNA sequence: TGTGCCAGCAGCTTGTCAGGAAACACCATATATTTT.